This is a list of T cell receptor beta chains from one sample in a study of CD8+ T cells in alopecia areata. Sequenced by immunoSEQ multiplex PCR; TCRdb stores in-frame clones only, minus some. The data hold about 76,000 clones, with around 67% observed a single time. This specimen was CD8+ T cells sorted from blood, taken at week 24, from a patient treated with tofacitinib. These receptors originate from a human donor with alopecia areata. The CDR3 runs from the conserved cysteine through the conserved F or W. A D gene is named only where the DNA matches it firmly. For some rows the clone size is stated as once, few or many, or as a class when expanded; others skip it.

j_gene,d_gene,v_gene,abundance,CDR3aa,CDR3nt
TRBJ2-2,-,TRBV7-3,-,CASSLMFTGELFF,TGTGCCAGCAGCTTAATGTTCACCGGGGAGCTGTTTTTT
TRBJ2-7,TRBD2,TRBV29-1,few,CSVEAGLPALNEQYF,TGCAGCGTTGAAGCGGGACTACCGGCCTTGAACGAGCAGTACTTC
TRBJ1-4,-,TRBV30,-,CAWNSGNDEKLFF,TGTGCCTGGAATTCGGGGAATGACGAAAAACTGTTTTTT
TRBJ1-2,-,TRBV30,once,CAGTGMGGYTF,TGTGCCGGTACAGGGATGGGTGGCTACACCTTC
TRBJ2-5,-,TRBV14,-,CASSQKGWQETQYF,TGTGCCAGCAGCCAAAAAGGGTGGCAAGAGACCCAGTACTTC
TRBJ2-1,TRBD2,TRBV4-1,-,CASSPRDGGGYNEQFF,TGCGCCAGCAGCCCACGTGACGGCGGGGGCTACAATGAGCAGTTCTTC
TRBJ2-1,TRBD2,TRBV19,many,CASSIGGSGSRDEQFF,TGTGCCAGTAGTATAGGAGGGAGCGGGAGTCGCGATGAGCAGTTCTTC
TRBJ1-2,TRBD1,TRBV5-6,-,CASRRGTAYYGYTF,TGTGCCAGCAGACGCGGGACAGCTTACTATGGCTACACCTTC
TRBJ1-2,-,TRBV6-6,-,CASSPKWVDYGYTF,TGTGCCAGCAGCCCTAAATGGGTAGACTATGGCTACACCTTC
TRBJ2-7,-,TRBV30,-,CAWSVSSWGEQYF,TGTGCCTGGAGTGTATCTTCCTGGGGCGAGCAGTACTTC
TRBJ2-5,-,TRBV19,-,CASRARLQETQYF,TGTGCCAGTAGGGCTAGACTTCAAGAGACCCAGTACTTC
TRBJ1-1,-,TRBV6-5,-,CASSYSTGGTEAFF,TGTGCCAGCAGTTACTCGACGGGGGGCACTGAAGCTTTCTTT
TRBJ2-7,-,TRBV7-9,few,CASSQGVTGFYEQYF,TGCGCCAGCAGCCAAGGCGTCACGGGGTTCTACGAGCAGTACTTC
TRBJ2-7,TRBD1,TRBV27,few,CASRLTGQPFYEQYF,TGTGCCAGCAGGCTTACGGGACAGCCCTTCTACGAGCAGTACTTC
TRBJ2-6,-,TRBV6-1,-,CASSGRDSLSGANVLTF,TGTGCCAGCAGTGGGCGGGACAGCCTTTCTGGGGCCAACGTCCTGACTTTC
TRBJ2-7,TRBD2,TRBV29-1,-,CSVEEGLAGYEQYF,TGCAGCGTTGAAGAGGGACTAGCGGGCTACGAGCAGTACTTC
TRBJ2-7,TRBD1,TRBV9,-,CASSVEAGGEQYF,TGTGCCAGCAGCGTAGAGGCAGGGGGCGAGCAGTACTTC
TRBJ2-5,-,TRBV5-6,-,CASSPSSGALETQYF,TGTGCCAGCAGCCCCAGTTCCGGTGCACTAGAGACCCAGTACTTC
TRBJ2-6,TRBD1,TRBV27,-,CASSPGQGVGANVLTF,TGTGCCAGCAGTCCGGGACAGGGGGTTGGGGCCAACGTCCTGACTTTC
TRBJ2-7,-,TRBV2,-,CASSAYAVGWLYEQYF,TGTGCCAGCAGTGCCTATGCCGTAGGGTGGCTTTACGAGCAGTACTTC
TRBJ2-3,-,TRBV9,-,CASSVPDYGTDTQYF,TGTGCCAGCAGCGTACCGGACTACGGGACAGATACGCAGTATTTT
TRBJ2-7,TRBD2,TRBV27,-,CASSLSAGANEQYF,TGTGCCAGCAGTTTATCAGCGGGGGCCAACGAGCAGTACTTC
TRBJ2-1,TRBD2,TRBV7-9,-,CASSLEAGADEQFF,TGTGCCAGCAGCTTAGAGGCGGGAGCCGACGAGCAGTTCTTC
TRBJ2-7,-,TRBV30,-,CAWSVRGNPYEQYF,TGTGCCTGGAGTGTGAGGGGGAACCCCTACGAGCAGTACTTC
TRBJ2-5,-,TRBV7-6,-,CASSLVGEQETQYF,TGTGCCAGCAGCTTAGTTGGAGAGCAAGAGACCCAGTACTTC
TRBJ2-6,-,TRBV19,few,CASSTSGAGANVLTF,TGTGCCAGTAGTACTTCAGGGGCTGGGGCCAACGTCCTGACTTTC
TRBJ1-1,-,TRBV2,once,CASRGTEAFF,TGTGCCAGCAGGGGGACTGAAGCTTTCTTT
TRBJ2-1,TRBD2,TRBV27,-,CASSLTSGRIHEQFF,TGTGCCAGCAGTTTAACTAGCGGGAGGATCCATGAGCAGTTCTTC
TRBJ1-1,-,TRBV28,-,CASSFRGTNTEAFF,TGTGCCAGCAGTTTCAGGGGAACGAACACTGAAGCTTTCTTT
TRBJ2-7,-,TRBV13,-,CASSPDLASSYEQYF,TGTGCCAGCAGCCCGGACTTAGCTAGCTCCTACGAGCAGTACTTC
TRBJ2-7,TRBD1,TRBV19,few,CASSQGASYEQYF,TGTGCCAGTAGCCAGGGGGCTAGCTACGAGCAGTACTTC
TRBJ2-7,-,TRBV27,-,CASSLSGAGSYEQYF,TGTGCCAGCAGTTTATCCGGGGCAGGGTCATACGAGCAGTACTTC
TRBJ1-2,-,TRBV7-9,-,CASSSDSRNYGYTF,TGTGCCAGCAGCTCGGACAGCAGGAACTATGGCTACACCTTC
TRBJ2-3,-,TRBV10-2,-,CASSASADTQYF,TGCGCCAGCAGCGCCAGTGCAGATACGCAGTATTTT
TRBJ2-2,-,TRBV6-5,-,CASTYAEYTGELFF,TGTGCCAGCACCTACGCGGAATACACCGGGGAGCTGTTTTTT
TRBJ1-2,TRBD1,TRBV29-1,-,CSVAGTGVNGYTF,TGCAGCGTCGCCGGGACAGGGGTAAATGGCTACACCTTC